The 17 T cell receptor beta chains reported below all come from one sample, sequenced in a study of Tregs in tolerant kidney transplant recipients. Assay: immunoSEQ multiplex PCR; the TCRdb copy retains only in-frame clones and omits some. This sample has roughly 86,000 clones, with approximately 93% found just once. Recipients received nonmyeloablative bone marrow transplants from related graft donors, with transient mixed chimerism. This sample comprised CD4+ T cells from blood (PBMCs), obtained 12 months after the transplant. All receptors derive from a human patient who received a combined kidney and bone marrow transplant. Certain T cells may be donor cells from the graft.

V and J are TRBV5-1 and TRBJ2-2, with TRBD1 identical over 10 bases. J lost 4 bases, V lost 4 bases, and 16 bases had no gene match. Germline V CDR1 and CDR2: SGHRS, YFSETQ. The CDR3 covers 19 residues. CDR3 in amino acids: CASSTGASGTGEFTGELFF. The CDR3 bases are TGCGCCAGCAGCACAGGGGCATCCGGGACAGGGGAATTCACCGGGGAGCTGTTTTTT.

This sequence joins TRBV5-1 and TRBJ1-1; D gene uncertain. Deletions cut 2 bases from V and 1 base from J, with 15 bases between. Germline CDR1 is SGHRS and CDR2 is YFSETQ. CDR3 size: 16 residues. CDR3 sequence: CASSFWRARTNTEAFF. CDR3 coding DNA: TGCGCCAGCAGCTTTTGGAGGGCTAGGACGAACACTGAAGCTTTCTTT. Full variable domain (rest looked up from reference TRBV5-1 and TRBJ1-1): KAGVTQTPRYLIKTRGQQVTLSCSPISGHRSVSWYQQTPGQGLQFLFEYFSETQRNKGNFPGRFSGRQFSNSRSEMNVSTLELGDSALYLCASSFWRARTNTEAFFGQGTRLTVV.

This clone was observed once. The V call is TRBV13, the J call TRBJ2-1, with 7 bases identical to TRBD1. This CDR3 is 15 amino acids long. J was trimmed by 0 bases and V by 1 base; bases with no gene match: 0. Germline values: CDR1 PRHDT, CDR2 FYEKMQ (reference sequence). Here the CDR3 reads CASSLAGGSYNEQFF. CDR3 in DNA: TGTGCCAGCAGCTTAGCAGGGGGCTCCTACAATGAGCAGTTCTTC.

This clone occurred once. The sample contains more than one DNA sequence encoding this CDR3. The CDR3 region has the DNA TGCGCCAGCAGCTTGAACACAGGGAATAATTCACCCCTCCACTTT. The encoded protein is CASSLNTGNNSPLHF. The chain joins TRBV5-1 to TRBJ1-6; D may be TRBD1 (6 bases). Trimming pared 1 base from V and 5 bases from J, leaving 10 bases between. Per germline, CDR1 SGHRS and CDR2 YFSETQ. This CDR3 has 15 amino acids.

This clone has only a few counts. The chain joins TRBV6-5 to TRBJ1-4, with D tentatively TRBD1 (5 bases). Trimming took off 3 bases at V and 6 bases at J, with 14 bases between the two ends. Germline V gene data show CDR1 as MNHEY and CDR2 as SVGAGI. The CDR3 is 15 residues long. CDR3 nucleotides: TGTGCCAGCAGTTATCACCCCCTACAGGATGAAAAACTGTTTTTT. Residues: CASSYHPLQDEKLFF.

The CDR3: CAWGARDSYTGELFF. CDR3 coding DNA: TGTGCCTGGGGGGCCAGGGACAGCTACACCGGGGAGCTGTTTTTT. V usage is TRBV30 and J usage is TRBJ2-2; TRBD1 matches at 7 bases. The germline V gene has CDR1 GTSNPN and CDR2 SVGIG (reference sequence). There are 15 residues in the CDR3. V was clipped by 5 bases and J by 3 bases; unmatched bases: 9.

This CDR3 reads CASSRPGAVTDTQYF. For the CDR3, the DNA is TGTGCCAGCAGCCGCCCAGGAGCGGTGACAGATACGCAGTATTTT. The rearrangement joins TRBV4-2 to TRBJ2-3; a weak D match, TRBD2 (5 bases). CDR1 and CDR2 (germline): LGHNA, YNFKEQ. The CDR3 consists of 15 residues. V was cut by 4 bases and J by 3 bases, with 14 bases left in between.

The rearrangement links TRBV9 to TRBJ2-2, with 11 bases fitting TRBD2. Germline loops: CDR1 SGDLS, CDR2 YYNGEE. V shed 4 bases, J shed 7 bases, and the junction held 9 bases outside the gene matches. This CDR3 region has 16 residues. CDR3 sequence (DNA): TGTGCCAGCAGCTTTATAGCGGGAGGGGCCCTCGGGGAGCTGTTTTTT. This encodes CASSFIAGGALGELFF.

The chain carries TRBV7-2 and TRBJ2-1; 9 positions match TRBD2. CDR3 length: 13 residues. With V trimmed by 6 bases and J by 7 bases, 4 bases remained unmatched. The V gene's germline CDR1 is SGHTA and CDR2 FQGNSA. The CDR3 bases are TGTGCCAGCAGGCTAGCGGGAAGGAATGAGCAGTTCTTC. Translating it yields CASRLAGRNEQFF.

This sequence joins TRBV29-1 and TRBJ1-5; TRBD1 might be the D (5 bases). The ends were cut back, 4 bases at V and 0 bases at J, with 13 bases in the middle. The CDR3 contains 15 residues. Germline CDR1 is SQVTM and CDR2 is ANQGSEA. CDR3 nucleotide sequence: TGCAGCGTTGTAGGGCAGGGCGGTAGCAATCAGCCCCAGCATTTT. This gives the protein CSVVGQGGSNQPQHF.

The chain links TRBV5-1 to TRBJ2-3; 10 bases fit TRBD1. The CDR3 has 15 residues. The germline V gene has CDR1 SGHRS and CDR2 YFSETQ. Unmatched junction bases numbered 8, after V lost 4 bases and J lost 6 bases. DNA for the CDR3: TGCGCCAGCAGCGGAACCGGGACAGGGGCGGATACGCAGTATTTT. Its translation: CASSGTGTGADTQYF.

The DNA for the CDR3 is TGTGCCAGCTCCGATTTCAGGGGCTCTTACGAGCAGTACTTC. It specifies CASSDFRGSYEQYF. The chain is built from TRBV28 and TRBJ2-7, with TRBD1 as a possible D gene (6 bases). Trimming left V 8 bases short and J 4 bases short, with 18 bases between. Germline-derived CDR1 and CDR2 are MDHEN and SYDVKM. The CDR3 is 14 residues long.

DNA of the CDR3: TGCAGCGTTGGCTTGGAAGGACAGTACGAGCAGTACTTC. Translating gives CSVGLEGQYEQYF. V usage is TRBV29-1 and J usage is TRBJ2-7; maybe TRBD1 (6 bases). Per the germline V gene, CDR1 is SQVTM and CDR2 is ANQGSEA. Trimming shortened V by 4 bases and J by 4 bases, and 14 bases separated the two germline ends. The CDR3 extends over 13 amino acids.

The rearrangement joins TRBV4-3 to TRBJ2-5, with 9 bases identical to TRBD2. The germline gives CDR1 LGHNA, CDR2 YSLEER. The CDR3 sequence is 17 residues long. Trimming at V came to 6 bases and at J to 5 bases, leaving 16 bases not matched to a gene. The CDR3 is CASSPAGAGGKGETQYF. The CDR3 DNA is TGCGCCAGCAGTCCCGCTGGGGCGGGAGGGAAGGGGGAGACCCAGTACTTC.

The chain recombines TRBV5-1 with TRBJ2-5; 12 bases line up with TRBD2. The CDR3 extends over 16 amino acids. Germline V lookup: CDR1 SGHRS, CDR2 YFSETQ. V was clipped by 0 bases and J by 2 bases; unmatched bases: 2. The CDR3 nucleotides read TGCGCCAGCAGCTTGGCTAGCGGGGGGGTACAAGAGACCCAGTACTTC. Its translation is CASSLASGGVQETQYF.

J is TRBJ1-1 and V is TRBV7-2; D gene uncertain. V gave up 5 bases and J gave up 8 bases, with 9 bases separating them. The germline V gene encodes CDR1 SGHTA and CDR2 FQGNSA. The CDR3 has 11 residues. The CDR3 DNA sequence: TGTGCCAGCAGCCTCGCTCAGGAAGCTTTCTTT. As protein: CASSLAQEAFF.

CDR3 sequence reads: CASRGLTYEQYF. The CDR3 region has the DNA TGTGCCAGTAGGGGGCTAACCTACGAGCAGTACTTC. The genes are TRBV19 and TRBJ2-7; tentative D call: TRBD1 (5 bases). This CDR3 has 12 amino acids. With 6 bases removed from V and 2 bases from J, the gap between germline ends came to 8 bases. Germline CDR1 reads LNHDA; CDR2 reads SQIVND (reference sequence).